Detailed here is one T cell receptor (beta chain). The data belong to a study of blood T cell repertoires in COVID-19. At the level of the study: Samples representing acute and convalescent COVID-19 were sourced from the United States, Italy and Spain.

Authors' data handling: Estimation of nucleated cell counts was performed using reference gene primer amplification. Generated by immunoSEQ multiplex PCR, the TCRdb table keeps only in-frame clones and is missing some. From that table come the V and J calls and clone size; the DNA was used to work out D and trimming. Of about 240,000 clones listed, roughly 80% are singletons. Trimming removed 7 bases from V and 4 bases from J, with 11 bases in between. CDR1 MNHEY and CDR2 SVGAGI come from the germline V gene. CDR3 size: 12 residues. The sequenced material came from peripheral blood. The sequence came from an elderly woman with acute or convalescent COVID-19. V gene TRBV6-5 combines with J gene TRBJ2-7; the D gene is possibly TRBD1 (6 bases). This CDR3 reads CASTAGVYEQYF. The DNA of the CDR3 is TGTGCCAGCACGGCAGGGGTTTACGAGCAGTACTTC.